This TCR beta chain was sequenced in a study of Graves' ophthalmopathy and Graves' hyperthyroidism. For the study at large: Investigators collected peripheral blood at initial diagnosis, before any treatment was given. Study-wide findings and caveats: In predicting ophthalmopathy progression, the model reached approximately 70% sensitivity and 72.22% specificity. Cross-validated, the 13-signature model showed 87.88%/81.08% sensitivity/specificity, and 80%/75% in the test set.

The PBMCs had their origin in roughly 9.4 ml of fresh peripheral blood. In the case of this clonotype: As yet, its antigen is unknown.

Germline CDR1 reads MNHEY; CDR2 reads SVGEGT. J gave up 7 bases and V 4 bases, and 9 bases lay outside the gene matches. This CDR3 spans 14 amino acids. The study amplified TCR beta CDR3 regions using RNA transcripts. RT-PCR with HTBI primers came first, then second-round multiplex PCR. TCRdb redid the calling of the multiplex PCR reads with MiXCR, one entry per CDR3 protein. The profile shows fewer than 600,000 distinct CDR3 sequences, around 14% of them singletons. The chain links TRBV6-2 or TRBV6-3 to TRBJ2-7, with 8 bases aligning to TRBD2. The sequencing sample was made of blood. The sequence was obtained from a woman in her thirties with Graves' ophthalmopathy. DNA of the CDR3: TGTGCCAGCAGTTTAGCGGGAACGTCGATGGAGCAGTACTTC. Residues: CASSLAGTSMEQYF.